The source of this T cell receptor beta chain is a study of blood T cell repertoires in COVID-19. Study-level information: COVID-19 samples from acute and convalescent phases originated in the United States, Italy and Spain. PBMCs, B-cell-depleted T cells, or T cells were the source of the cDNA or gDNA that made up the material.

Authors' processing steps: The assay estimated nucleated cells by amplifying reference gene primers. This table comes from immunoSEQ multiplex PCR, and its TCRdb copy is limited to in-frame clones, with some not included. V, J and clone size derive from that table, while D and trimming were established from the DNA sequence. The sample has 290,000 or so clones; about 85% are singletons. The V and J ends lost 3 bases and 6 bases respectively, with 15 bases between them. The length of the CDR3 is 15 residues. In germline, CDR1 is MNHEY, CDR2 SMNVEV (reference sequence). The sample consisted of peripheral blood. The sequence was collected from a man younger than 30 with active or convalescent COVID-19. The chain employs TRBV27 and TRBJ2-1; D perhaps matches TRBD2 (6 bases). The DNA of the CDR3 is TGTGCCAGCAGTTTCCAACTAGCTTCGCCCAATGAGCAGTTCTTC. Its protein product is CASSFQLASPNEQFF.